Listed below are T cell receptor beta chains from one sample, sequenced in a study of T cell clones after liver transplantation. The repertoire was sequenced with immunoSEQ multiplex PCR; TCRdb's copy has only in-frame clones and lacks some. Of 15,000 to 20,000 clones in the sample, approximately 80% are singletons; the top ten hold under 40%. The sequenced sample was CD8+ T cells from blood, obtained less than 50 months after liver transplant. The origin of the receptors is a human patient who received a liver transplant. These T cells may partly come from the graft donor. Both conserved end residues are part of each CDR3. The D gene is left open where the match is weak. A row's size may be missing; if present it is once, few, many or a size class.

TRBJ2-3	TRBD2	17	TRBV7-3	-	CASSSPASGGAGDTQYF	TGTGCCAGCAGCTCCCCAGCCAGCGGGGGGGCAGGAGATACGCAGTATTTT
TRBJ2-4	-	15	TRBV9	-	CASSVTPGAKNIQYF	TGTGCCAGCAGCGTTACGCCTGGGGCCAAAAACATTCAGTACTTC
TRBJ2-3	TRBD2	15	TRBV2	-	CASSAGTSGWDTQYF	TGTGCCAGCAGCGCCGGGACTAGCGGGTGGGATACGCAGTATTTT
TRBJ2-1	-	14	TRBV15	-	CATSGDLLYNEQFF	TGTGCCACCAGCGGGGACTTACTATACAATGAGCAGTTCTTC
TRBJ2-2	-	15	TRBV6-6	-	CASSLDSQNTGELFF	TGTGCCAGCAGTCTGGACAGTCAAAACACCGGGGAGCTGTTTTTT
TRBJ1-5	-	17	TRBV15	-	CATSSRRSGADNQPQHF	TGTGCCACCAGCAGCCGTCGTTCGGGGGCCGACAATCAGCCCCAGCATTTT
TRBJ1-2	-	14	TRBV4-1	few	CASSQDLTADGYTF	TGCGCCAGCAGCCAAGACTTGACAGCCGATGGCTACACCTTC
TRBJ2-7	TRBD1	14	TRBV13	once	CASSTGTGGYEQYF	TGTGCCAGCAGTACCGGGACAGGGGGCTACGAGCAGTACTTC
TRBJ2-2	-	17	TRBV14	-	CASSQTKGGVNTGELFF	TGTGCCAGCAGCCAAACCAAAGGCGGGGTTAACACCGGGGAGCTGTTTTTT
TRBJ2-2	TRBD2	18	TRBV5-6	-	CASSLGILAGEGTGELFF	TGTGCCAGCAGCTTGGGAATTCTAGCGGGAGAGGGAACCGGGGAGCTGTTTTTT
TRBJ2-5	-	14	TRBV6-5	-	CASSYGQFQETQYF	TGTGCCAGCAGTTACGGGCAGTTCCAAGAGACCCAGTACTTC
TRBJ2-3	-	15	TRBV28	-	CASSLHPGVADTQYF	TGTGCCAGCAGTTTACATCCGGGGGTGGCAGATACGCAGTATTTT
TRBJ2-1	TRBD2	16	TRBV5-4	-	CASSDTGTSGGNEQFF	TGTGCCAGCAGCGACACCGGGACTAGCGGGGGAAATGAGCAGTTCTTC
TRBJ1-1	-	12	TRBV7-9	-	CASSTGLREAFF	TGTGCCAGCAGCACCGGGCTGAGGGAAGCTTTCTTT
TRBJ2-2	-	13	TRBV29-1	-	CSVEDRGPGELFF	TGCAGCGTTGAAGATCGAGGGCCCGGGGAGCTGTTTTTT
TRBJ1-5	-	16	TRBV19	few	CASSESSSSSNQPQHF	TGTGCCAGTAGTGAATCATCCAGCTCCTCCAATCAGCCCCAGCATTTT
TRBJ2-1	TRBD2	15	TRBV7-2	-	CASSLVAGTSNEQFF	TGTGCCAGCAGCTTAGTAGCGGGCACCAGCAATGAGCAGTTCTTC
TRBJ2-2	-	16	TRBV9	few	CASSVYADTNTGELFF	TGTGCCAGCAGCGTATATGCGGATACGAACACCGGGGAGCTGTTTTTT
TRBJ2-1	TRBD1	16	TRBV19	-	CASSEGTVSNYNEQFF	TGTGCCAGTAGTGAGGGGACAGTCAGTAATTACAATGAGCAGTTCTTC
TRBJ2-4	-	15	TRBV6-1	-	CASKGQGGAKNIQYF	TGTGCCAGCAAAGGTCAGGGGGGAGCCAAAAACATTCAGTACTTC
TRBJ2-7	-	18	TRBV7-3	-	CASSLGPGDETGNYEQYF	TGTGCCAGCAGCTTAGGTCCGGGAGATGAAACAGGGAACTACGAGCAGTACTTC
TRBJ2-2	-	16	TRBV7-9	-	CASSLAGLGIAGELFF	TGTGCCAGCAGCTTAGCAGGGCTTGGAATCGCCGGGGAGCTGTTTTTT
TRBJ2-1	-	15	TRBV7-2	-	CASSVINRDFNEQFF	TGTGCCAGCAGCGTCATAAACAGGGATTTCAATGAGCAGTTCTTC
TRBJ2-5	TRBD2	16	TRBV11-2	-	CASSLGTRFLQETQYF	TGTGCCAGCAGCTTAGGGACTAGATTCCTCCAAGAGACCCAGTACTTC
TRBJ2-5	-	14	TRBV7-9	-	CASSQARVEETQYF	TGTGCCAGCAGCCAGGCGCGGGTGGAGGAGACCCAGTACTTC
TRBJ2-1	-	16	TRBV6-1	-	CASSDLQASSYNEQFF	TGTGCCAGCAGTGACTTGCAGGCAAGCTCCTACAATGAGCAGTTCTTC
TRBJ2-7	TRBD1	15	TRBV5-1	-	CASSPPGTGNYEQYF	TGCGCCAGCAGCCCTCCAGGGACAGGGAACTACGAGCAGTACTTC
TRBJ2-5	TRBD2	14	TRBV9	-	CASSAQRGWETQYF	TGTGCCAGCAGCGCCCAGCGGGGCTGGGAGACCCAGTACTTC
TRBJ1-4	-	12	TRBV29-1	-	CSVLRGNEKLFF	TGCAGCGTTCTGAGGGGGAATGAAAAACTGTTTTTT
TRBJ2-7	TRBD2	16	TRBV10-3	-	CAISEAWGGDRFEQYF	TGTGCCATCAGTGAGGCGTGGGGGGGGGATCGCTTCGAGCAGTACTTC
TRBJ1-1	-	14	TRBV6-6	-	CASSQDRDYTEAFF	TGTGCCAGCAGCCAGGACAGAGACTACACTGAAGCTTTCTTT
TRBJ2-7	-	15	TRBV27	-	CASSLGRGSSYEQYF	TGTGCCAGCAGTTTAGGTCGGGGGAGCTCCTACGAGCAGTACTTC
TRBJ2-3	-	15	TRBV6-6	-	CASRKRGVRADTQYF	TGTGCCAGCAGAAAAAGGGGGGTCAGGGCAGATACGCAGTATTTT
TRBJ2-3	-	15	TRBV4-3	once	CASSQDKSPTDTQYF	TGCGCCAGCAGCCAAGATAAGTCTCCCACAGATACGCAGTATTTT
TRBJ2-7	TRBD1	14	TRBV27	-	CASSFRQGDNEQYF	TGTGCCAGCAGTTTCAGACAGGGCGACAACGAGCAGTACTTC
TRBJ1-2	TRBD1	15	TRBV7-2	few	CASSLNPTGGGGYTF	TGTGCCAGCAGCTTAAACCCCACAGGGGGGGGTGGCTACACCTTC
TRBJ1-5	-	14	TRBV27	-	CASSPLGGNQPQHF	TGTGCCAGCAGCCCGCTTGGGGGGAATCAGCCCCAGCATTTT
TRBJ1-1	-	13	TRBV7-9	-	CASSLAGDTEAFF	TGTGCCAGCAGCTTAGCAGGGGACACTGAAGCTTTCTTT
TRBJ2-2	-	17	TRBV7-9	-	CASSLVTGPLFHGELFF	TGTGCCAGCAGCTTAGTCACAGGGCCGCTGTTCCACGGGGAGCTGTTTTTT
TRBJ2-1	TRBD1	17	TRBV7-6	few	CASSLGDRGGDTNEQFF	TGTGCCAGCAGCTTAGGGGACAGGGGAGGTGATACCAATGAGCAGTTCTTC
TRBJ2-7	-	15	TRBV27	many	CASSPGTPGGYEQYF	TGTGCCAGCAGCCCCGGGACTCCCGGAGGCTACGAGCAGTACTTC